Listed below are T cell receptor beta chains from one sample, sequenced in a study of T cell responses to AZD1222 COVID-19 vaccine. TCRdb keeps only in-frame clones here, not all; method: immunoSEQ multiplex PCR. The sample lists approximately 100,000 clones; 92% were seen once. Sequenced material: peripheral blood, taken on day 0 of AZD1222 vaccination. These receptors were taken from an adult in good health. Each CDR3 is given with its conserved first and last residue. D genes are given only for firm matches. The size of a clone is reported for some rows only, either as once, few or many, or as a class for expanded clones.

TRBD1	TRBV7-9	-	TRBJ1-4	CASSSRQGFNEKLFF	TGTGCCAGCAGCTCCCGACAGGGTTTTAATGAAAAACTGTTTTTT
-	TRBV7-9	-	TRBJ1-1	CASSWGPTEAFF	TGTGCCAGCAGCTGGGGGCCCACTGAAGCTTTCTTT
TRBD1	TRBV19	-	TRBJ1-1	CASSPTGGVSTEAFF	TGTGCCAGTAGCCCGACAGGGGGCGTTAGCACTGAAGCTTTCTTT
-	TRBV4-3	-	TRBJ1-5	CASSQEKDQPQHF	TGCGCCAGCAGCCAAGAAAAGGATCAGCCCCAGCATTTT
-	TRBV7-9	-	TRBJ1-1	CASSSDSLEAFF	TGTGCCAGCAGTTCCGACAGCCTTGAAGCTTTCTTT
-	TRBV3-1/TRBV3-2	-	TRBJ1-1	CASSQGSEAFF	TGTGCCAGCAGCCAAGGGTCTGAAGCTTTCTTT
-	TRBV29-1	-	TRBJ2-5	CSVDTGTNQETQYF	TGCAGCGTTGATACAGGGACCAACCAAGAGACCCAGTACTTC
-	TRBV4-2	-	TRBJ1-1	CASSQGIGMNTEAFF	TGTGCCAGCAGCCAAGGGATTGGTATGAACACTGAAGCTTTCTTT
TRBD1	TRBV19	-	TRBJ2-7	CASTNGRGLDEQYF	TGTGCCAGTACGAATGGCAGGGGGCTTGACGAGCAGTACTTC
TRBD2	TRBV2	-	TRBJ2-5	CASSLGLAGGQETQYF	TGTGCCAGCAGTCTAGGACTAGCGGGGGGCCAAGAGACCCAGTACTTC
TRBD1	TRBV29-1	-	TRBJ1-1	CSADNRGQNTEAFF	TGCAGCGCGGACAACAGGGGCCAAAACACTGAAGCTTTCTTT
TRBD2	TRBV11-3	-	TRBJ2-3	CASSSLAGDTQYF	TGTGCCAGCAGCTCTCTAGCGGGAGATACGCAGTATTTT
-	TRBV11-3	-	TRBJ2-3	CASSLGGTTDTQYF	TGTGCCAGCAGCTTAGGTGGAACCACAGATACGCAGTATTTT
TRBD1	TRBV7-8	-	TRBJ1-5	CASSLDRDQPQHF	TGTGCCAGCAGCCTTGACAGGGACCAGCCCCAGCATTTT
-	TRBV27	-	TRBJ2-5	CASSPVEGGTQYF	TGTGCCAGCAGTCCGGTGGAGGGGGGGACCCAGTACTTC
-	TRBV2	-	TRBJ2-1	CASDPGDGTYNEQFF	TGTGCCAGCGATCCCGGGGACGGTACCTACAATGAGCAGTTCTTC
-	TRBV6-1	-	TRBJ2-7	CASSEAGVFSNEQYF	TGTGCCAGCAGTGAGGCAGGGGTGTTCTCGAACGAGCAGTACTTC
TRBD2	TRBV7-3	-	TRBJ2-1	CASSSTSGKKIYEQFF	TGTGCCAGCAGCTCGACTAGCGGGAAGAAGATCTATGAGCAGTTCTTC
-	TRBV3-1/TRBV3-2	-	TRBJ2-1	CASSHPSPLGWGSYNEQFF	TGTGCCAGCAGCCATCCTTCTCCACTAGGGTGGGGTTCCTACAATGAGCAGTTCTTC
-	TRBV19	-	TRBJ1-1	CASSIQGSTEAFF	TGTGCCAGTAGTATTCAGGGGAGCACTGAAGCTTTCTTT
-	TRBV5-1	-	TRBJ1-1	CASSLLGRVGTEAFF	TGCGCCAGCAGCTTGTTGGGCAGGGTGGGTACTGAAGCTTTCTTT
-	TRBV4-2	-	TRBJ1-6	CASSQDPYNSPLHF	TGTGCCAGCAGCCAAGATCCATATAATTCACCCCTCCACTTT
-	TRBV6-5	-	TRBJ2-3	CASSYDGSADTQYF	TGTGCCAGCAGTTATGACGGGAGTGCAGATACGCAGTATTTT
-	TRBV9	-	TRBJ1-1	CASSQEENTEAFF	TGTGCCAGCAGCCAGGAGGAGAACACTGAAGCTTTCTTT
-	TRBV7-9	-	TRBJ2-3	CASSLRGGTDTQYF	TGTGCCAGCAGCTTAAGAGGGGGGACAGATACGCAGTATTTT
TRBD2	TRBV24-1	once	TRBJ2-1	CATSDRLAGGGEQFF	TGTGCCACCAGTGATCGACTAGCGGGAGGGGGTGAGCAGTTCTTC
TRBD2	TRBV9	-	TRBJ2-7	CASSVVGTSGSEQYF	TGTGCCAGCAGCGTAGTGGGGACTAGCGGTTCAGAGCAGTACTTC
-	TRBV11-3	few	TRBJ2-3	CASTLGRSTDTQYF	TGTGCCAGCACCCTTGGACGCAGCACAGATACGCAGTATTTT
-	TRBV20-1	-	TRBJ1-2	CSASSGANYGYTF	TGCAGTGCTAGTAGCGGAGCTAACTATGGCTACACCTTC
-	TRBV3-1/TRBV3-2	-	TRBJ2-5	CASSQAYHGGETQYF	TGTGCCAGCAGCCAAGCCTACCACGGTGGGGAGACCCAGTACTTC
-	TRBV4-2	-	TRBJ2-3	CASSQESGLGTDTQYF	TGTGCCAGCAGCCAAGAGTCAGGACTTGGCACAGATACGCAGTATTTT
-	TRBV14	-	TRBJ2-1	CASSHRRGGPYNEQFF	TGTGCCAGCAGCCATAGAAGGGGAGGCCCCTACAATGAGCAGTTCTTC
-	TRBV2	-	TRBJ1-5	CASSEGVSQPQHF	TGTGCCAGCAGCGAGGGAGTGAGTCAGCCCCAGCATTTT
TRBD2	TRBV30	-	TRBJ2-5	CAWSLGGIETQYF	TGTGCCTGGAGTTTGGGGGGGATCGAGACCCAGTACTTC
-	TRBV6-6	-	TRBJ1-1	CASTLTGTTEAFF	TGTGCCAGCACCCTAACAGGGACCACTGAAGCTTTCTTT
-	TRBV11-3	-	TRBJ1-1	CANTTRPLSFMNTEAFF	TGTGCGAACACAACCAGGCCCCTCAGTTTTATGAACACTGAAGCTTTCTTT
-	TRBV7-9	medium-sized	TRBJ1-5	CASSQDNQPQHF	TGTGCCAGCAGCCAGGACAATCAGCCCCAGCATTTT
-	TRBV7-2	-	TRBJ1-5	CASSPTGTVQPQHF	TGTGCCAGCAGCCCCACCGGGACGGTCCAGCCCCAGCATTTT
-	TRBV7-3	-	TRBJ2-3	CASSSLGNTQYF	TGTGCCAGCAGCTCGCTAGGGAATACGCAGTATTTT
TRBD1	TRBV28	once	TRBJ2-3	CASSPRTGANTDTQYF	TGTGCCAGCAGTCCCCGGACAGGGGCGAACACAGATACGCAGTATTTT
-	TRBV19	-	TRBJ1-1	CAAGFPGGTEAFF	TGTGCCGCTGGCTTCCCTGGGGGCACTGAAGCTTTCTTT
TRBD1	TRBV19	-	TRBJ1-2	CASRKQGLQDGYTF	TGTGCCAGTAGGAAACAGGGGCTCCAGGATGGCTACACCTTC
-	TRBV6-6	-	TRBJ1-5	CASSYQGREPKPQHF	TGTGCCAGCAGTTACCAAGGACGGGAGCCAAAGCCCCAGCATTTT
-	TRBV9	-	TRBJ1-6	CASSVEGTNSPLHF	TGTGCCAGCAGCGTAGAAGGGACTAATTCACCCCTCCACTTT
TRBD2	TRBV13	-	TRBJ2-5	CASRLGLAVGETQYF	TGTGCCAGCAGGTTGGGACTAGCGGTGGGAGAGACCCAGTACTTC
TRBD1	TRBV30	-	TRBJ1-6	CAWRDRANSPLHF	TGTGCCTGGAGAGACAGGGCTAATTCACCCCTCCACTTT
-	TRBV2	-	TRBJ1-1	CASPGSGSTEAFF	TGTGCCAGCCCAGGGTCTGGGAGCACTGAAGCTTTCTTT
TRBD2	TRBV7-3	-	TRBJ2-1	CASSSTSGYDNEQFF	TGTGCCAGCAGCTCGACTAGCGGGTATGACAATGAGCAGTTCTTC
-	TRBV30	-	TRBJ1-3	CAWSTWGNTIYF	TGTGCCTGGAGCACCTGGGGAAACACCATATATTTT